The 9 T cell receptor beta chains in this list originate from one sample, sequenced in a study of T cell responses to AZD1222 COVID-19 vaccine. Sequencing was performed with immunoSEQ multiplex PCR; in TCRdb, only in-frame clones are kept and a portion is missing. In the table there are 84,000 or so clones, 90% to 95% of which are singletons. The sequences come from peripheral blood, collected on day 0 of MenACWY control vaccination. Receptor source: an adult in good health.

This chain uses TRBV7-9 with TRBJ2-3, with TRBD2 identical over 10 bases. The CDR3 has 18 residues. V gave up 1 base and J gave up 4 bases; unmatched junction bases: 11. CDR1 and CDR2 (germline): SEHNR, FQNEAQ (reference sequence). The CDR3 coding sequence is TGTGCCAGCAGCTTAGAGGTGATAGCGGGAGGAAGGTCAGATACGCAGTATTTT. Translated: CASSLEVIAGGRSDTQYF.

This chain links TRBV6-2 or TRBV6-3 with TRBJ2-7, with D hard to call. V lost 0 bases and J 0 bases, leaving 9 bases between the germline ends. The germline gives CDR1 MNHEY, CDR2 SVGEGT. The length of the CDR3 is 15 residues. The CDR3 DNA sequence: TGTGCCAGCAGTTACTCGACGGTTAGCTCCTACGAGCAGTACTTC. Amino acids: CASSYSTVSSYEQYF.

The rearrangement joins TRBV28 to TRBJ2-5; 7 bases match TRBD1. Germline assignment: CDR1 MDHEN and CDR2 SYDVKM. Trimming removed 4 bases from V and 4 bases from J; junction bases left unmatched: 6. The CDR3 is made up of 14 amino acids. CDR3 nucleotide sequence: TGTGCCAGCAGTTCTGACAGGGTTAGAGAGACCCAGTACTTC. Amino acids: CASSSDRVRETQYF.

V usage is TRBV28 and J usage is TRBJ2-7, with D perhaps matching TRBD1 (6 bases). CDR3 size: 14 residues. Germline V gene sequence: CDR1 MDHEN, CDR2 SYDVKM. The V end was cut by 9 bases, the J end by 0 bases, with 15 bases between. CDR3 nucleotides: TGTGCCAGTACACAGGGAACTCTCTCCTACGAGCAGTACTTC. This sequence encodes CASTQGTLSYEQYF.

The chain's CDR3 is CASSIRVTGELFF. The CDR3 nucleotides read TGCGCCAGCAGTATTCGGGTCACCGGGGAGCTGTTTTTT. The chain uses TRBV5-1 and TRBJ2-2; D ambiguous. This CDR3 is 13 amino acids long. The V and J ends lost 5 bases and 4 bases respectively, with 9 bases between them. CDR1 SGHRS and CDR2 YFSETQ come from the germline V gene.

The chain carries TRBV5-1 and TRBJ2-7; 9 bases are shared with TRBD1. V shed 4 bases, J shed 5 bases, and the junction held 10 bases outside the gene matches. CDR3 length equals 15 residues. Germline CDR1 SGHRS, CDR2 YFSETQ. In nucleotides, the CDR3 is TGCGCCAGCAGCCTGCGGGGACAGGGTATCGACGAGCAGTACTTC. It translates to CASSLRGQGIDEQYF.

The CDR3 loop reads CASSEPGVSGNTIYF. CDR3 DNA sequence: TGCGCCAGCAGCGAACCAGGGGTTTCTGGAAACACCATATATTTT. This chain connects TRBV5-1 to TRBJ1-3; D might be TRBD1 (6 bases). Trimming removed 4 bases at V and 1 base at J, with 12 bases between. Germline values: CDR1 SGHRS, CDR2 YFSETQ. CDR3 length: 15 residues.

The CDR3 protein is CASSYWRGINEKLFF. The CDR3 DNA reads as TGTGCCAGCAGTTACTGGAGGGGTATTAATGAAAAACTGTTTTTT. This chain joins TRBV6-5 and TRBJ1-4; D is possibly TRBD1 (5 bases). The V gene's germline CDR1 is MNHEY and CDR2 SVGAGI. Trimming pared 1 base from V and 4 bases from J, leaving 10 bases between. This CDR3 region has 15 residues.

The chain employs TRBV7-2 and TRBJ2-3; 10 nucleotides line up with TRBD2. The CDR3 length is 15 residues. Germline assignment: CDR1 SGHTA and CDR2 FQGNSA. The junction had 7 bases not matched to a gene; V was cut back by 5 bases and J by 5 bases. CDR3 sequence reads: CASSPSGGAGDTQYF. In DNA, the CDR3 is TGTGCCAGCAGCCCGAGCGGGGGGGCCGGAGATACGCAGTATTTT.